This T cell receptor beta chain was identified in a study of cytomegalovirus exposure and HLA in healthy donors (TCRdb year 2017). Some background on the complete study: According to an earlier analysis of 587 of the donors, some 170 million T cells yielded approximately 120 million unique TCR beta sequences and approximately 300 Gb of sequence data. An early release that covered about 600 HLA-typed donors contained approximately 300 gigabases of sequencing data and tens of millions of unique TCR sequences. Of the approximately 400 genotyped donors, approximately 80% were placed in the genetic ancestry cluster associated with self-reported Caucasian donors. The study aimed to test whether cataloging public T cell receptors could reveal signatures of past pathogen exposure. The T cell repertoires of several hundred subjects were profiled by immunosequencing and related to cytomegalovirus serostatus. A separate validation cohort of over a hundred different subjects was used in addition to the 666-subject first cohort. To predict cytomegalovirus infection status, the study combined high-throughput TCR immunosequencing, statistical association of individual TCRs with disease status, and machine learning. In a later analysis, previously published TCR beta repertoires from 666 donors were re-analyzed and high-resolution HLA genotyping was added so that TCR occurrence patterns could be studied. The later analysis used no new phenotypic data to find candidate immune exposures, relying instead on TCR beta sequences and their occurrence across donors. In an earlier analysis of 587 of the donors, high-throughput TCR beta sequencing was used to judge whether each TCR beta V gene segment behaved as functional or pseudogenic. Donor age, sex, ethnicity and CMV serostatus were compiled alongside the repertoire data. A later genetic analysis used genome-wide SNP genotypes for about three fifths of the 666 donors, treating that subset as a discovery cohort. Every repertoire in the discovery cohort had been generated on one and the same sequencing platform. HLA typing covered class I and class II loci at four-digit resolution. The number of typed donors differed by locus: about 629-640 for A, B, C, DRB1 and DQB1; 500 to 550 for DQA1; 606 for DPA1; and around 470 for DPB1. Five DR-DQ haplotypes were treated as single units for association and clustering because of strong linkage in the cohort. Among about 390 genotyped donors of the cohort, an average of about 240,000 unique TCR beta nucleotide sequences were sequenced per donor, roughly a sixth of them non-productive.

Broad study findings and their caveats: A further reported finding was that TCR beta sequences accurately predicted the HLA-A and HLA-B alleles for most subjects in the first cohort. The authors suggested that the approach could potentially be generalized to other disease states and immunological phenotypes. In a later genetic analysis, fewer N-insertions in productive TCRs were reported among donors in an Asian-associated ancestry cluster than the approximately 710-donor mean. In a later analysis, TCR association rates were found to vary across HLA loci, with the most associated TCRs seen for DRB1 alleles and the fewest for HLA-C alleles. According to a later analysis, parvovirus B19, influenza, CMV and Epstein-Barr virus appeared linked to several top co-occurrence clusters. Because some donors lacked HLA typing at each locus, the association tests relied only on the typed subset. Most TCR sequences were seen in very few donors, while some public TCRs were found in many individuals. Strong co-occurrence of HLA alleles, especially DR and DQ, made assigning TCR associations to individual alleles difficult. In a later analysis, most CMV-associated TCR beta chains were found to appear HLA-restricted, with HLA associations seemingly driven largely by CMV exposure. Specific HLA alleles were associated with 15,000 to 20,000 TCR beta sequences at a false discovery rate of 0.05 in a later analysis. CMV serostatus was the only immune exposure information available for the cohort. In an earlier analysis of some 500 of the donors, most TCR beta V segments appeared in productive rearrangements about 87% or about 30% of the time, broadly matching IMGT annotations. V-gene and J-gene trimming of TCR beta chains was associated with a missense DCLRE1C variant in a later genetic analysis, and the association was replicated in an independent cohort. Sequencing depth was assumed to be roughly uniform across donors in the presence/absence analyses, though that assumption may not hold. A later analysis found that HLA-associated TCR beta chains were more clonally expanded and had lower generation probabilities than equally common non-associated chains. Because counts were too low, seventeen rarely observed V segments, including chromosome 9 orphons, were excluded from the earlier analysis of several hundred of the donors. A cluster of highly shared sequence variants was judged likely to represent a technical artifact of the sequencing pipeline. Correlated functional status among segregating V segments might reflect linkage disequilibrium, but an unknown experimental factor could not be ruled out. In both the original and validation cohorts, the classifier was reported to diagnose cytomegalovirus status with high specificity and sensitivity. The 87-base-pair reads could not distinguish some IMGT-functional V segments, including TRBV6-2 and TRBV6-3, so those segments were excluded. The cohort was sequenced for TCR beta chains only, and without alpha or paired-chain data the features that could be detected were limited. The study gave a list of over 150 TCR beta chains associated with cytomegalovirus. In vitro tests confirmed that three of the cytomegalovirus-associated TCR beta chains recognize cytomegalovirus antigens.

The cohort was made up of about 610 healthy bone marrow donors. All cohort members were sampled while nominally healthy, although unrecorded immune exposures were likely present. The donor tested CMV seropositive and was one of the 289 seropositive cohort members. Every donor gave a peripheral blood sample, and the peripheral blood mononuclear cells from that sample were used for TCR beta sequencing. Genomic DNA extraction from the blood cell samples was performed with the Qiagen DNeasy Blood Extraction Kit. The library came from the immunoSEQ multiplex PCR assay. A mixture of 60 forward primers for TCR Vbeta segments and 13 reverse primers for TCR Jbeta segments was used in the multiplex PCR. A multiplex PCR assay on genomic DNA amplified the CDR3 region of rearranged TCR beta genes. On the Illumina HiSeq System, the amplified TCR beta libraries were sequenced as 87-base-pair reads. The authors' analysis ran thus. In a later analysis, roughly 80 million unique TCR beta chains were counted across the approximately 670 repertoires, and roughly 11 million of these chains were shared by at least two donors. To remove PCR and sequencing errors, raw reads were error-corrected and collapsed into unique sequences using a nearest-neighbor algorithm that merged closely related sequences. CDR3 sequences were aligned to IMGT reference sequences to assign V, D and J gene segments. For a sequence to be retained, at least a six-nucleotide match to both a V gene segment and a J gene segment was required. A rearrangement was called productive if the CDR3 had no stop codons and remained in frame with V and J, and every other rearrangement was called non-productive. CDR3 was defined according to IMGT convention as the region running from the second conserved V-encoded cysteine to the conserved J-encoded phenylalanine. In an earlier analysis of more than 550 of the donors, sequences lacking an unambiguous match to a single V gene segment were excluded. An earlier analysis of approximately 590 of the donors called V segments functional above 56.7% productive rearrangements and segregating when the between-donor standard deviation exceeded 5%. A statistical classification framework was built for diagnosing cytomegalovirus status from the catalog of TCR beta chain sequences. In a later analysis, TCR nucleotide sequences were compared against IMGT/GENE-DB human TR gene sequences so that V and J genes could be assigned. The TCRdist pipeline was used in a later analysis to assign CDR3 sequences and most-parsimonious VDJ recombination scenarios. A later analysis defined each TCR beta chain by its CDR3 amino acid sequence plus V-gene family, and excluded reads lacking a unique V-gene family. In a later analysis, 450 to 600 highly shared, low-generation-probability nucleotide sequences were removed to address suspected cross-contamination and a sequencing artifact. For each public chain, a later analysis derived a clonal expansion index from normalized ranks of inferred template counts within each repertoire. Generation probabilities in a later analysis came from a VDJ recombination model fitted to out-of-frame rearrangements, and those results were checked against IGoR. A later analysis scored TCR-TCR, TCR-HLA and TCR-CMV co-occurrence with hypergeometric tests, applying a repertoire-size bias correction to TCR pairs. To estimate false discovery rates, a later analysis permuted the HLA or CMV assignments 20 times. In a later analysis, co-occurring TCRs were grouped using DBSCAN, and TCRdist sequence similarity was added for clustering within HLA-allele-positive subsets. For co-occurrence clustering, repertoires with fewer than 30,000 or more than 120,000 public chains were excluded, along with a handful of repertoires with anomalous nucleotide sharing. The table was pulled from immuneACCESS by TCRdb, which kept in-frame rearrangements only. Such tables lose some clones; where checked, under half of the loss comes from unresolved V genes, and the rest has no known cause. That table supplies the V and J calls and clone size; D and trimming were determined from the DNA. This sample holds 90,000 or so clones; 82% were observed only once. The top ten clonotypes cover more than 3% of the sample.

Looking up the germline V gene (reference sequence) yields CDR1 MNHNY and CDR2 SVGAGI. Trimming accounts for 6 bases at V and 10 bases at J, while the number of junction bases matched to no gene is 9. The cysteine opens and the phenylalanine closes a CDR3 of 13 amino acids. Only the CDR3 part of the read is kept: 39 bases, read in frame from the first base. A word on this clone: Its target antigen remains unknown. Base qualities are not at hand, and no much larger clone is one base apart.

The sequence is built from TRBV6-6 and TRBJ1-1; 9 nucleotides in the junction match TRBD1. Material for sequencing was PBMCs. The TCR was taken from a man younger than 40 in good health and CMV-seropositive. The DNA sequence is as follows: TGTGCCAGCAGCCGACAGGGGGAAGTTACAGCTTTCTTT. Its amino acids are CASSRQGEVTAFF.